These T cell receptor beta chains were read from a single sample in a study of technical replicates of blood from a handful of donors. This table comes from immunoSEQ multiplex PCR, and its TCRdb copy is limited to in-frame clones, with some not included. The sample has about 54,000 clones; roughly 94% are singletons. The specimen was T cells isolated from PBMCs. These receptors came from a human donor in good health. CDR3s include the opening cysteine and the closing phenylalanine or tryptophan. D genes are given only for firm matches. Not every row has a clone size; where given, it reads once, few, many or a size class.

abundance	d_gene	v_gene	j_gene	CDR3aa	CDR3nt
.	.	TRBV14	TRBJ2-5	CASSQVQETQYF	TGTGCCAGCAGCCAAGTACAAGAGACCCAGTACTTC
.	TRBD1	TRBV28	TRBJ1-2	CASVEGARNYGYTF	TGTGCCAGCGTGGAGGGGGCGCGTAACTATGGCTACACCTTC
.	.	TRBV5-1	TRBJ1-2	CASSLAFGDGYTF	TGCGCCAGCAGCTTGGCCTTCGGGGATGGCTACACCTTC
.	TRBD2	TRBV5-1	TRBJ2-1	CASSLPRSGGTNEQFF	TGCGCCAGCAGCTTGCCCCGGTCGGGGGGAACTAATGAGCAGTTCTTC
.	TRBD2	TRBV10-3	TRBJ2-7	CAISGTGRASGIEYEQYF	TGTGCCATCAGTGGGACCGGACGGGCTAGCGGGATTGAGTACGAGCAGTACTTC
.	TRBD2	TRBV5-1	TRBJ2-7	CASSLVSSGSGGEQYF	TGCGCCAGCAGCTTGGTGTCCAGCGGGAGTGGGGGGGAGCAGTACTTC
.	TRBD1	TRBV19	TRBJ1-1	CASIRGQGGTEAFF	TGTGCCAGTATTCGCGGACAGGGGGGTACTGAAGCTTTCTTT
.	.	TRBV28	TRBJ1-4	CASTGWGTLNEKLFF	TGTGCCAGCACCGGGTGGGGGACTCTAAATGAAAAACTGTTTTTT
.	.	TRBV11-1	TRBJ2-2	CASSLDFGVNTGELFF	TGTGCCAGCAGCTTAGATTTCGGGGTAAACACCGGGGAGCTGTTTTTT
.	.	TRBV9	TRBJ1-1	CASSVSTGSMNTEAFF	TGTGCCAGCAGCGTATCCACAGGGAGCATGAACACTGAAGCTTTCTTT
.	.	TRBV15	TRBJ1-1	CATSTGGPLNTEAFF	TGTGCCACCAGCACCGGAGGCCCCTTGAACACTGAAGCTTTCTTT
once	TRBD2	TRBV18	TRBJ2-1	CASSPSSGGAHEQFF	TGTGCCAGCTCACCATCTAGCGGGGGGGCCCATGAGCAGTTCTTC
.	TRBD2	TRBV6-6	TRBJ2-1	CASRQSSGGNEQFF	TGTGCCAGCAGGCAGTCTAGCGGGGGGAATGAGCAGTTCTTC
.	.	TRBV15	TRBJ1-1	CATSRQVDTEAFF	TGTGCCACCAGCAGACAGGTCGACACTGAAGCTTTCTTT
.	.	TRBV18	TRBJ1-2	CASSPATGEYGYTF	TGTGCCAGCTCACCGGCAACAGGAGAGTATGGCTACACCTTC
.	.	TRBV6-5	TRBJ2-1	CASSYVPGQTYNEQFF	TGTGCCAGCAGTTACGTCCCAGGACAGACATACAATGAGCAGTTCTTC
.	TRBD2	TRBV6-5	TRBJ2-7	CASSRLAGGLYEQYF	TGTGCCAGCAGCCGGCTAGCGGGAGGGCTCTACGAGCAGTACTTC
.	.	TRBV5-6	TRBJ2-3	CASSFLLGPPGTDTQYF	TGTGCCAGCAGCTTCTTGCTGGGGCCACCGGGCACAGATACGCAGTATTTT
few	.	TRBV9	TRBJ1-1	CASSVVRGTEAFF	TGTGCCAGCAGCGTAGTAAGGGGCACTGAAGCTTTCTTT
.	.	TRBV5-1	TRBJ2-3	CASSLGSYSPTDTQYF	TGCGCCAGCAGCTTGGGGAGTTACTCCCCCACAGATACGCAGTATTTT
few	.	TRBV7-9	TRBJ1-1	CASSLQGLTEAFF	TGTGCCAGCAGCTTACAGGGCTTGACTGAAGCTTTCTTT
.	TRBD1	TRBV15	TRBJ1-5	CATSRKYTGGNQPQHF	TGTGCCACCAGCAGAAAATACACAGGGGGCAATCAGCCCCAGCATTTT
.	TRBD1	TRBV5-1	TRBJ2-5	CASSLGGQQETQYF	TGCGCCAGCAGCTTGGGGGGACAGCAAGAGACCCAGTACTTC
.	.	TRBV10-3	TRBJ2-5	CAIAAGQETQYF	TGTGCCATCGCGGCGGGTCAAGAGACCCAGTACTTC
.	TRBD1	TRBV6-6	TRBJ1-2	CASSQETGVWGYTF	TGTGCCAGCAGCCAAGAGACAGGGGTTTGGGGCTACACCTTC
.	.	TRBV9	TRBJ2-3	CASSVTADTQYF	TGTGCCAGCAGCGTTACGGCAGATACGCAGTATTTT
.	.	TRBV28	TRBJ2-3	CASRQGSADTQYF	TGTGCCAGCCGTCAGGGGTCGGCAGATACGCAGTATTTT
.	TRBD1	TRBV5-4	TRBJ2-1	CASSLEAQGGEQFF	TGTGCCAGCAGCTTGGAGGCACAGGGGGGTGAGCAGTTCTTC
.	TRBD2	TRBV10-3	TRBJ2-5	CAISDPVGLAGGSGETQYF	TGTGCCATCAGTGATCCGGTAGGACTAGCGGGAGGGTCGGGAGAGACCCAGTACTTC
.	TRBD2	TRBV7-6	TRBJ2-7	CASSYGLAGGYEQYF	TGTGCCAGCAGCTACGGACTAGCGGGAGGGTACGAGCAGTACTTC
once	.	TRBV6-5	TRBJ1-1	CASSYQDRNTEAFF	TGTGCCAGCAGTTACCAGGACAGGAACACTGAAGCTTTCTTT